This T cell receptor (gamma chain) was retrieved from a study of Vδ1+ human thymocytes. On this clone itself: Its antigen is unidentified.

The CDR3 has 13 amino acids. The V gene end was trimmed by 6 bases and the J gene end by 4 bases; junction bases not matched to a gene: 5. Germline CDR1 and CDR2: VENAVY and YDSYNSRV. The study, taken as a whole, reports: Thymic TRG and TRD repertoires appeared highly polyclonal.

Extracted RNA was reverse transcribed into cDNA. The CDR3 regions were amplified by multiplex PCR from V-gene primers to a constant-region primer. TCRdb re-processed the multiplex PCR reads using CATT. In the table there are 20,000 to 25,000 gamma-chain clones, approximately 15% of which are singletons. The genes are TRGV8 and TRGJP1. The sequenced sample consisted of Vdelta1+ gamma-delta thymocytes from the thymus. Subset noted: FACS-sorted CD3+ TCRalphabeta- TCRVdelta1+ TCRVdelta2- thymocytes. The clonotype was recovered from a child younger than two who had congenital heart surgery. CDR3 nucleotides: TGTGCCACCTGGCACCTCACTGGTTGGTTCAAGATATTT. This translates into CATWHLTGWFKIF.